This T cell receptor (beta chain) was recorded in a study of identifying expanded T cells in peripheral blood. Regarding the study as a whole: Differentially abundant clones: 0.95 to 1.5 between replicates, 15 to 17 at roughly 13 days, approximately 19 at four.

The data were produced by immunoSEQ multiplex PCR, yet TCRdb's version contains in-frame clones alone and is incomplete. The data contain some 120,000 clones, approximately 88% of them seen just once; the ten biggest clones take up more than 2.5%. About this clone itself: The antigen is unknown.

The CDR3 loop spans 15 amino acids. The germline V and J ends were trimmed by 0 bases and 3 bases, with 9 bases remaining between them. In germline, CDR1 is SGHRS, CDR2 YFSETQ. Sequenced sample: blood. The TCR was taken from a person between 18 and 70 years old in good health. This chain joins TRBV5-1 and TRBJ1-4, with D maybe TRBD1 (6 bases). In DNA form, the CDR3 reads TGCGCCAGCAGCTTGGACCGGACAGCTAATGAAAAACTGTTTTTT. It encodes CASSLDRTANEKLFF. The variable domain in full, completed from reference TRBV5-1 and TRBJ1-4, reads KAGVTQTPRYLIKTRGQQVTLSCSPISGHRSVSWYQQTPGQGLQFLFEYFSETQRNKGNFPGRFSGRQFSNSRSEMNVSTLELGDSALYLCASSLDRTANEKLFFGSGTQLSVL.